One and the same sample provided the 27 T cell receptor beta chains below, sequenced in a study of blood T cells in healthy people across ages. Primers used in a second PCR of roughly 7 to 12 cycles were a sample-barcoded 5' primer and a J-beta primer mix. MiXCR, applied by TCRdb to the 5' RACE reads, yields one record per CDR3 protein. The sample consists of around 700,000 distinct CDR3 sequences, 20% to 25% of them appearing once. These sequences were also reported in another study, on T cells of mothers and their children.

The sample comprised blood. The receptors originated from a boy between 10 and 17 years old in good health.

J is TRBJ2-7 and V is TRBV9, with 8 bases aligning to TRBD1. In germline, CDR1 is SGDLS, CDR2 YYNGEE. The length of the CDR3 is 15 residues. J was trimmed by 2 bases and V by 0 bases; bases with no gene match: 4. The CDR3 DNA reads as TGTGCCAGCAGCGTAGAGACAGGGGAGACCTACGAGCAGTACTTC. It codes for CASSVETGETYEQYF.

There are a few counts of this clonotype. The rearrangement links TRBV29-1 to TRBJ1-2; no clear D gene. From germline, CDR1 is SQVTM and CDR2 ANQGSEA. V was trimmed by 6 bases and J by 6 bases, leaving 8 bases between them. The CDR3 runs 10 residues. The CDR3 region has the DNA TGCAGCGTCCTCGGAGATGGCTACACCTTC. Its protein product is CSVLGDGYTF. Based on the CDR3 plus reference TRBV29-1 and TRBJ1-2, the full variable domain is SAVISQKPSRDICQRGTSLTIQCQVDSQVTMMFWYRQQPGQSLTLIATANQGSEATYESGFVIDKFPISRPNLTFSTLTVSNMSPEDSSIYLCSVLGDGYTFGSGTRLTVV.

This clonotype was seen more than once but under ten times. This chain joins TRBV20-1 and TRBJ2-5; TRBD1 is a possible D gene (7 bases). The end of the DNA fits TRBJ2-1 better, so the J call may be wrong. Looked up from germline, CDR1 is DFQATT and CDR2 is SNEGSKA (reference sequence). The CDR3 is 15 amino acids. The chain's CDR3 is CSARQGGGTYNEQFF. The CDR3, as DNA: TGCAGTGCTAGGCAGGGGGGCGGGACGTACAATGAGCAGTTCTTC.

V and J are TRBV20-1 and TRBJ1-4; D is uncertain. V was cut by 2 bases and J by 6 bases, with 13 bases left in between. Germline CDR1 reads DFQATT; CDR2 reads SNEGSKA (reference sequence). The CDR3 runs to 14 residues. CDR3 region: CSARPRGIDEKLFF. Written as DNA, the CDR3 is TGCAGTGCTAGACCTCGTGGCATAGATGAAAAACTGTTTTTT.

This clonotype has only a few counts. Because it lacks the conserved phenylalanine or tryptophan at the end, this CDR3 is likely a read error. This rearrangement joins TRBV3-1 to TRBJ2-7; 8 bases fit TRBD1. Germline V gene lookup returns CDR1 LGHDT and CDR2 YNNKEL (reference sequence). The CDR3 length is 12 residues. V lost 1 base to trimming and J lost 10 bases; unmatched junction nucleotides: 3. CDR3 sequence: CASSQGDRLQYL. CDR3 sequence (DNA): TGTGCCAGCAGCCAAGGGGACAGGCTACAGTACCTC.

The chain uses TRBV5-1 and TRBJ2-6, with D perhaps TRBD2 (6 bases). Germline V gene data show CDR1 as SGHRS and CDR2 as YFSETQ. The CDR3 has 15 amino acids. Trimming removed 0 bases from V and 4 bases from J, with 8 bases in between. This chain's CDR3 is CASSLAGEGANVLTF. CDR3 sequence (DNA): TGCGCCAGCAGCTTGGCGGGGGAAGGGGCCAACGTCCTGACTTTC.

About this clonotype: Its ends do not fully match the called genes, so a read error is possible. CDR3 protein: CASSLAPYSEQFF. In DNA, the CDR3 is TGTGCCAGCTCACTGGCCCCCTACAGTGAGCAGTTCTTC. The chain uses TRBV18 and TRBJ2-1; D remains unclear. Germline CDR1 reads KGHSH; CDR2 reads LQKENI. The CDR3 extends over 13 amino acids.

Many counts were recorded for this clonotype. The chain links TRBV7-2 to TRBJ2-5, with a weak D call TRBD2 (5 bases). The length of the CDR3 is 14 residues. V was shortened by 8 bases and J by 2 bases, with 15 bases between the two germline ends. CDR1 and CDR2 from the germline V gene are SGHTA and FQGNSA. The CDR3 protein is CASAWFGVQETQYF. CDR3 bases: TGTGCCAGCGCCTGGTTCGGGGTGCAAGAGACCCAGTACTTC.

This clonotype has just a few counts. This chain uses TRBV4-3 with TRBJ1-2; 7 nucleotides line up with TRBD1. The CDR3 consists of 15 residues. J lost 8 bases, V lost 1 base, and 10 bases had no gene match. Germline-derived CDR1 and CDR2 are LGHNA and YSLEER. This CDR3 is CASSQVKGQGEGYTF. The CDR3, as DNA: TGCGCCAGCAGCCAAGTTAAGGGGCAGGGGGAAGGCTACACCTTC.

Only a few counts were recorded for this clonotype. CDR3 in DNA: TGTGCCACCAGTCCCGTCCAGGGGCTCACAGATACGCAGTATTTT. Amino acids: CATSPVQGLTDTQYF. The chain joins TRBV24-1 to TRBJ2-3, with D possibly matching TRBD1 (6 bases). Trimming took 6 bases from V and 2 from J, leaving 14 bases between them. Per the germline V gene, CDR1 is KGHDR and CDR2 is SFDVKD. This CDR3 region has 15 residues.

This sequence joins TRBV6-2 or TRBV6-3 and TRBJ2-5, with no clear D. This CDR3 is 14 amino acids long. Looked up from germline, CDR1 is MNHEY and CDR2 is SVGEGT. Trimming shortened V by 5 bases and J by 1 base, and 11 bases separated the two germline ends. This CDR3 reads CASSRTDRQETQYF. The CDR3 DNA is TGTGCCAGCAGTAGGACGGATCGCCAAGAGACCCAGTACTTC.

This clonotype was seen only a few times. V and J are TRBV7-2 and TRBJ2-5; 12 nucleotides match TRBD2. The CDR3 runs 16 residues. Germline-derived CDR1 and CDR2 are SGHTA and FQGNSA. J was trimmed by 9 bases and V by 5 bases; bases with no gene match: 13. Here the CDR3 reads CASSQLAGGTFEAQYF. The CDR3 region has the DNA TGTGCCAGCAGCCAACTAGCGGGGGGAACTTTTGAGGCCCAGTACTTC.

This clonotype occurred a few times. This sequence joins TRBV2 and TRBJ2-7; D unclear. V was cut by 6 bases and J by 3 bases, with 12 bases left in between. Germline CDR1 is SNHLY and CDR2 is FYNNEI. The CDR3 is 13 residues long. The CDR3 coding sequence is TGTGCCAGCAGCGCAGACCGAAACTACGAGCAGTACTTC. This encodes CASSADRNYEQYF.

This sequence joins TRBV13 and TRBJ2-5; D ambiguous. In germline, CDR1 is PRHDT, CDR2 FYEKMQ (reference sequence). CDR3 size: 15 residues. V was cut by 1 base and J by 3 bases, with 12 bases left in between. The CDR3 here is CASSLVPRTEETQYF. CDR3 DNA sequence: TGTGCCAGCAGCTTAGTTCCCAGGACGGAAGAGACCCAGTACTTC.

This clonotype appeared a few times. The germline gene is not matched at one end of the junction; a read error may be the cause. The chain carries TRBV15 and TRBJ1-1; D possibly corresponds to TRBD1 (6 bases). This CDR3 is built from 15 residues. Germline V gene lookup returns CDR1 LNHNV and CDR2 YYDKDF (reference sequence). Written as DNA, the CDR3 is TGTGCCACCAGCAGAGCTAGCAGGGGCCAGACTGAGGCTTTCTTT. Protein: CATSRASRGQTEAFF.

This chain uses TRBV6-1 with TRBJ2-5; D uncertain. The J call may be wrong; the DNA end is better matched by TRBJ2-7. The germline V gene encodes CDR1 MNHNS and CDR2 SASEGT. The CDR3 loop spans 13 amino acids. CDR3 in DNA: TGTGCCAGCAGTGCTCGGCAGGCCTACGAGCAGTACTTC. This gives the protein CASSARQAYEQYF.

This clonotype was detected only a few times. The rearrangement uses TRBV3-1 and TRBJ2-1; D ambiguous. The germline V gene encodes CDR1 LGHDT and CDR2 YNNKEL (reference sequence). Trimming pared 5 bases from V and 1 base from J, leaving 12 bases between. The CDR3 is made up of 15 amino acids. The chain's CDR3 is CASSADWKSYNEQFF. In DNA form, the CDR3 reads TGTGCCAGCAGCGCCGACTGGAAGTCCTACAATGAGCAGTTCTTC.

The sample holds a few counts of this clonotype. The V and J genes are TRBV12-3 or TRBV12-4 and TRBJ1-2; no clear D. V lost 5 bases and J 6 bases, leaving 10 bases between the germline ends. This CDR3 spans 12 amino acids. In nucleotides, the CDR3 is TGTGCCAGCAGTGCCAGAATGGATGGCTACACCTTC. As protein: CASSARMDGYTF.

A few counts support this clonotype. CDR3 sequence: CASSTTWSTDTQYF. The CDR3 region has the DNA TGTGCCAGCAGCACCACTTGGTCCACAGATACGCAGTATTTT. The chain couples TRBV12-3 or TRBV12-4 to TRBJ2-3; D is ambiguous. This CDR3 is 14 amino acids long. With 6 bases removed from V and 2 bases from J, the gap between germline ends came to 12 bases.

CDR3 sequence (DNA): TGTGCCAGCAGCTCGACTCCCTCTGGGGCCAACGTCCTGACTTTC. Amino acids: CASSSTPSGANVLTF. The chain employs TRBV2 and TRBJ2-6; D call uncertain. Trimming removed 6 bases at V and 0 bases at J, with 9 bases between. Germline V lookup: CDR1 SNHLY, CDR2 FYNNEI. The CDR3 covers 15 residues.

Only a few counts were recorded for this clonotype. This sequence joins TRBV29-1 and TRBJ2-7; a possible D gene is TRBD1 (5 bases). The CDR3 extends over 13 amino acids. Deletions cut 0 bases from V and 3 bases from J, with 9 bases between. CDR1 and CDR2 from the germline V gene are SQVTM and ANQGSEA. CDR3 amino acids: CSVEDWQGYEQYF. Written as DNA, the CDR3 is TGCAGCGTTGAAGATTGGCAGGGCTACGAGCAGTACTTC.

V and J are TRBV7-2 and TRBJ2-5; D is uncertain. The V and J ends lost 0 bases and 3 bases respectively, with 11 bases between them. CDR1 SGHTA and CDR2 FQGNSA come from the germline V gene. The CDR3 length is 15 residues. CDR3 DNA: TGTGCCAGCAGCTTAGCGCGGCTAATTGAAGAGACCCAGTACTTC. Protein sequence: CASSLARLIEETQYF.

The J gene is TRBJ2-5, the V gene TRBV14; D is unresolved. The J call may be mistaken, given a closer DNA end match to TRBJ2-7. From germline, CDR1 is SGHDN and CDR2 FVKESK. The CDR3 consists of 14 residues. CDR3 coding DNA: TGTGCCAGCAGCCAACCTAACACGGTCTACGAGCAGTACTTC. Its translation: CASSQPNTVYEQYF.

This clonotype was counted at least ten times. A junction end diverges from the germline sequence, so it may reflect a read error. This chain links TRBV7-2 with TRBJ2-5; unclear D gene. This CDR3 region has 13 residues. Germline lookup yields CDR1 SGHTA and CDR2 FQGNSA. The CDR3: CASSLALGETQYF. The CDR3 nucleotides are TGCGCCAGCAGCTTGGCCTTAGGGGAGACCCAGTACTTC. The whole variable domain, filled in from reference TRBV7-2 and TRBJ2-5, reads GAGVSQSPSNKVTEKGKDVELRCDPISGHTALYWYRQSLGQGLEFLIYFQGNSAPDKSGLPSDRFSAERTGGSVSTLTIQRTQQEDSAVYLCASSLALGETQYFGPGTRLLVL.

This clonotype has just a few counts. The gene calls are TRBV7-8 and TRBJ2-2; TRBD2 is a possible D gene (6 bases). V was cut by 3 bases and J by 7 bases, with 15 bases left in between. The germline V gene encodes CDR1 SGHVS and CDR2 FQNEAQ. The CDR3 has 15 residues. This CDR3 is CASSFYASAGGELFF. The CDR3 nucleotides are TGTGCCAGCAGCTTCTACGCTAGCGCTGGCGGGGAGCTGTTTTTT.

V and J are TRBV28 and TRBJ2-5; tentatively, D is TRBD1 (6 bases). The tail of the sequence fits TRBJ2-1 better, so the J call may be wrong. Germline V gene data show CDR1 as MDHEN and CDR2 as SYDVKM. The CDR3 covers 14 residues. The CDR3 loop reads CASSTQGTYNEQFF. The CDR3 DNA follows: TGTGCCAGCAGTACCCAGGGGACCTACAATGAGCAGTTCTTC.

As regards this clonotype: Lacking the conserved final phenylalanine or tryptophan, this CDR3 likely reflects a read error. This chain uses TRBV9 with TRBJ1-2; D unresolved. The germline V gene has CDR1 SGDLS and CDR2 YYNGEE. CDR3 length: 12 amino acids. The germline V and J ends were trimmed by 2 bases and 6 bases, with 8 bases remaining between them. The CDR3 region is CASSVSSHGYTL. The CDR3 coding sequence is TGTGCCAGCAGCGTTTCTAGCCATGGCTACACCCTC.